These 24 T cell receptor beta chains share one sample of origin, sequenced in a study of blood T cell repertoires in COVID-19. TCRdb keeps only in-frame clones here, not all; method: immunoSEQ multiplex PCR. The sample records 50,000 to 75,000 clones, around 77% being singletons. Sequencing was carried out using peripheral blood. The receptors here all came from a man older than 75 with active or convalescent COVID-19.

The chain recombines TRBV11-3 with TRBJ2-5, with 8 bases aligning to TRBD2. Germline V gene data show CDR1 as SGHNT and CDR2 as YENEEA. Losses at the gene ends were 3 bases for V and 1 base for J; bases not matched to a gene: 1. This CDR3 has 14 residues. DNA for the CDR3: TGTGCCAGCAGCTTTAGCGGGACCCAAGAGACCCAGTACTTC. This encodes CASSFSGTQETQYF.

This rearrangement joins TRBV20-1 to TRBJ2-1; no firm D call. The germline V gene encodes CDR1 DFQATT and CDR2 SNEGSKA (reference sequence). The CDR3 extends over 11 amino acids. The V gene lost 2 bases and the J gene lost 6 bases, with 5 bases spanning the gap. The CDR3 DNA reads as TGCAGTGCTAGAAACATCAATGAGCAGTTCTTC. Translating it yields CSARNINEQFF.

V gene TRBV13 combines with J gene TRBJ2-7, with 9 bases identical to TRBD2. The CDR3 runs 13 residues. Germline-derived CDR1 and CDR2 are PRHDT and FYEKMQ (reference sequence). V gave up 10 bases and J gave up 3 bases; unmatched junction bases: 7. This CDR3 is CATSAGGYYEQYF. The CDR3 coding sequence is TGTGCCACCTCCGCGGGAGGGTACTACGAGCAGTACTTC. Full variable domain (rest looked up from reference TRBV13 and TRBJ2-7): AAGVIQSPRHLIKEKRETATLKCYPIPRHDTVYWYQQGPGQDPQFLISFYEKMQSDKGSIPDRFSAQQFSDYHSELNMSSLELGDSALYFCATSAGGYYEQYFGPGTRLTVT.

V gene TRBV4-2 combines with J gene TRBJ2-2; 12 nucleotides align to TRBD2. Per the germline V gene, CDR1 is LGHNA and CDR2 is YNFKEQ. This CDR3 region has 21 residues. V trimming: 2 bases; J trimming: 2 bases; junction bases outside the gene matches: 15. The CDR3 region has the DNA TGTGCCAGCAGCCAACCAAGGGGGCTAGCGGGAGGGTCTGGCAACACCGGGGAGCTGTTTTTT. Residues: CASSQPRGLAGGSGNTGELFF.

The sample holds a few counts of this clone. The gene calls are TRBV5-1 and TRBJ2-3; 15 positions agree with TRBD2. CDR3 length: 16 amino acids. Germline V gene data show CDR1 as SGHRS and CDR2 as YFSETQ. V lost 4 bases, J lost 6 bases, and 6 bases stayed unmatched. The CDR3: CASSPGLAGGRDTQYF. In DNA, the CDR3 is TGCGCCAGCAGCCCGGGACTAGCGGGGGGAAGGGATACGCAGTATTTT.

The gene calls are TRBV6-5 and TRBJ1-1, with 10 bases that match TRBD1. The CDR3 consists of 14 residues. Unmatched junction bases numbered 8, after V lost 8 bases and J lost 5 bases. The germline gives CDR1 MNHEY, CDR2 SVGAGI. CDR3: CASQATGGKTEAFF. The CDR3 DNA reads as TGTGCCAGCCAAGCGACAGGGGGCAAGACTGAAGCTTTCTTT.

The gene calls are TRBV9 and TRBJ2-1, with 7 bases aligning to TRBD2. Germline-derived CDR1 and CDR2 are SGDLS and YYNGEE. J was trimmed by 3 bases and V by 2 bases; bases with no gene match: 2. The CDR3 runs 14 residues. CDR3 DNA: TGTGCCAGCAGCGTGGCTAGCGGCTACAATGAGCAGTTCTTC. Protein sequence: CASSVASGYNEQFF.

The chain recombines TRBV27 with TRBJ2-7, with D perhaps matching TRBD2 (6 bases). CDR1 is MNHEY, CDR2 SMNVEV, per germline (reference sequence). V was cut by 0 bases and J by 2 bases, with 17 bases left in between. CDR3 size: 17 residues. CDR3 in amino acids: CASSLSGVGRGTYEQYF. The CDR3 DNA reads TGTGCCAGCAGTTTATCTGGGGTTGGGCGGGGTACCTACGAGCAGTACTTC.

The chain recombines TRBV29-1 with TRBJ2-2; TRBD1 might be the D (5 bases). This CDR3 is 15 amino acids long. Per germline, CDR1 SQVTM and CDR2 ANQGSEA. V was clipped by 7 bases and J by 4 bases, with 19 bases between them. CDR3 sequence (DNA): TGCAGCGCACAGGCAGCCAGTCTAGGCACCGGGGAGCTGTTTTTT. It is translated as CSAQAASLGTGELFF.

The V and J genes are TRBV6-2 or TRBV6-3 and TRBJ1-2; D unresolved. The V end was cut by 4 bases, the J end by 8 bases, with 11 bases between. From germline, CDR1 is MNHEY and CDR2 SVGEGT. The CDR3 runs 12 residues. CDR3 nucleotide sequence: TGTGCCAGCAGTTTGAGGTATCTCGGCTACACCTTC. This codes for CASSLRYLGYTF.

Here the CDR3 DNA reads TGTGCCAGCAGCCAAGGTAGGGGACAGGCCTACGAGCAGTACTTC. Translation: CASSQGRGQAYEQYF. V and J are TRBV14 and TRBJ2-7; 8 nucleotides match TRBD1. CDR3 length: 15 amino acids. V shed 1 base and J 2 bases; nucleotides not matched to a gene: 4. Germline assignment: CDR1 SGHDN and CDR2 FVKESK.

This clone has only one observation. The V and J genes are TRBV20-1 and TRBJ1-3; no reliable D call. This CDR3 is 11 amino acids long. From germline, CDR1 is DFQATT and CDR2 SNEGSKA (reference sequence). Trimming stripped 6 bases from V and 4 bases from J, with 7 bases between. This CDR3 is CSAPLGNTIYF. The CDR3 coding sequence is TGCAGTGCCCCCTTGGGAAACACCATATATTTT.

V is TRBV27 and J is TRBJ2-3; TRBD2 agrees at 12 bases. The germline CDR1 and CDR2 sequences are MNHEY and SMNVEV (reference sequence). The CDR3 covers 16 residues. J gave up 4 bases and V 3 bases, and 5 bases lay outside the gene matches. The CDR3, as DNA: TGTGCCAGCAGTTTCCACCCTAGCGGGGGGGCAGATACGCAGTATTTT. Protein sequence: CASSFHPSGGADTQYF.

This clone has just a few counts. The chain has TRBV18 and TRBJ2-7, with D uncertain. Germline CDR1 and CDR2: KGHSH and LQKENI. This CDR3 is 15 amino acids long. The germline V and J ends were trimmed by 3 bases and 2 bases, with 14 bases remaining between them. The CDR3 DNA reads as TGTGCCAGCTCACCCTCCGTTATTAGTGCCTACGAGCAGTACTTC. Translation: CASSPSVISAYEQYF.

V usage is TRBV6-1 and J usage is TRBJ2-3; maybe TRBD2 (6 bases). The CDR3 has 17 amino acids. Germline values: CDR1 MNHNS, CDR2 SASEGT. V was cut by 2 bases and J by 2 bases, with 17 bases left in between. The CDR3 reads CASSESIFGGATDTQYF. For the CDR3, the DNA is TGTGCCAGCAGTGAAAGCATCTTCGGGGGTGCCACAGATACGCAGTATTTT.

CDR3: CASSLVFLSRGFGFQETQYF. CDR3 bases: TGTGCCAGCAGCTTGGTATTCTTAAGTCGGGGGTTCGGTTTCCAAGAGACCCAGTACTTC. J is TRBJ2-5 and V is TRBV5-8, with a tentative D call TRBD2 (6 bases). Trimming removed 0 bases at V and 1 base at J, with 25 bases between. CDR3 length: 20 amino acids. Per germline, CDR1 SGHTS and CDR2 YDEGEE.

This sequence joins TRBV10-3 and TRBJ1-5; 8 bases are a match to TRBD1. The CDR3 consists of 15 residues. Germline CDR1 and CDR2: ENHRY and SYGVKD. V lost 6 bases to trimming and J lost 3 bases; unmatched junction nucleotides: 7. CDR3: CAISKTGDLNQPQHF. The CDR3 bases are TGTGCCATCAGCAAGACAGGGGACCTCAATCAGCCCCAGCATTTT.

There are a few counts of this clone. The chain has TRBV5-6 and TRBJ1-1; D ambiguous. Trimming cost V 3 bases and J 0 bases, with 15 bases left between them. From germline, CDR1 is SGHDT and CDR2 YYEEEE. The CDR3 is 16 amino acids. The CDR3 nucleotides are TGTGCCAGCAGCTCTGGGCCTGCTTCCCTGAACACTGAAGCTTTCTTT. Its translation: CASSSGPASLNTEAFF.

A few counts support this clone. The DNA for the CDR3 is TGTGCCAGTAGTATAGAGGACACTTCCTACAATGAGCAGTTCTTC. Protein sequence: CASSIEDTSYNEQFF. V gene TRBV19 combines with J gene TRBJ2-1; a possible D gene is TRBD1 (5 bases). Per the germline V gene, CDR1 is LNHDA and CDR2 is SQIVND (reference sequence). This CDR3 spans 15 amino acids. Trimming left V 0 bases short and J 1 base short, with 7 bases between.

V gene TRBV28 combines with J gene TRBJ1-5; a possible D gene is TRBD1 (6 bases). The CDR3 has 14 amino acids. The germline CDR1 and CDR2 sequences are MDHEN and SYDVKM. V was shortened by 6 bases and J by 6 bases, with 15 bases between the two germline ends. CDR3 sequence: CASSLTGKGQPQHF. CDR3 bases: TGTGCCAGCAGCCTTACAGGGAAAGGTCAGCCCCAGCATTTT.

The rearrangement uses TRBV10-3 and TRBJ1-2, with D possibly being TRBD1 (6 bases). Germline V gene lookup returns CDR1 ENHRY and CDR2 SYGVKD. Trimming left V 6 bases short and J 0 bases short, with 14 bases between. The CDR3 is made up of 15 amino acids. This CDR3 reads CAISPRGNSNYGYTF. Written as DNA, the CDR3 is TGTGCCATCAGCCCCAGGGGCAATTCTAACTATGGCTACACCTTC.

The chain employs TRBV3-1 (or the pseudogene TRBV3-2) and TRBJ1-4; no clear D. The germline V and J ends were trimmed by 0 bases and 6 bases, with 11 bases remaining between them. The germline V gene has CDR1 LGHDT and CDR2 YNNKEL (reference sequence). The CDR3 contains 15 residues. This CDR3 reads CASSQDRSIDEKLFF. Written as DNA, the CDR3 is TGTGCCAGCAGCCAAGATAGATCGATAGATGAAAAACTGTTTTTT.

V is TRBV7-8 and J is TRBJ2-3, with 8 positions matching TRBD2. Germline CDR1 and CDR2: SGHVS and FQNEAQ. The length of the CDR3 is 16 residues. V lost 0 bases to trimming and J lost 4 bases; unmatched junction nucleotides: 6. CDR3 protein: CASSLAGGAGADTQYF. CDR3 nucleotides: TGTGCCAGCAGCTTAGCCGGGGGGGCCGGAGCAGATACGCAGTATTTT.

This clone came up once. The chain combines TRBV3-1 (or the pseudogene TRBV3-2) with TRBJ1-2; possible D gene TRBD1, 6 bases. With 7 bases removed from V and 7 bases from J, the gap between germline ends came to 16 bases. The CDR3 sequence is 13 residues long. Per the germline V gene, CDR1 is LGHDT and CDR2 is YNNKEL (reference sequence). The CDR3 sequence is CASISQGSFGYTF. CDR3 nucleotide sequence: TGTGCCAGCATCTCACAGGGTTCGTTTGGCTACACCTTC.